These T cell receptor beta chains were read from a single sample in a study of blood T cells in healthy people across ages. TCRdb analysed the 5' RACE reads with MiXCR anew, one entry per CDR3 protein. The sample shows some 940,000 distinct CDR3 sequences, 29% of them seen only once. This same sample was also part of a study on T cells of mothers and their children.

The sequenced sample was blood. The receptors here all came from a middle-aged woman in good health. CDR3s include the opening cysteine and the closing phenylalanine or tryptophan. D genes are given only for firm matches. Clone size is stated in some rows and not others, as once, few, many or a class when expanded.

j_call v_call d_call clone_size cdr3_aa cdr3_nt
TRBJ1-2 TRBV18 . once CASSPSMGNYGYTF TGTGCCAGCTCACCATCGATGGGGAACTATGGCTACACCTTC
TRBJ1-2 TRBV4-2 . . CASSQGRDQAYGYTF TGTGCCAGCAGCCAGGGGCGGGACCAGGCGTATGGCTACACCTTC
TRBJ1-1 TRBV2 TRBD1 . CASRPPHRDRLNTEAFF TGTGCCAGCAGACCCCCGCATCGGGACAGATTAAACACTGAAGCTTTCTTT
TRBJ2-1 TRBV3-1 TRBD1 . CASSQGLQGARKEQFF TGTGCCAGCAGCCAAGGCCTGCAGGGGGCGCGGAAGGAGCAGTTCTTC
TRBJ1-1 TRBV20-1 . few CSASGGATEAFF TGCAGTGCTAGCGGGGGGGCCACTGAAGCTTTCTTT
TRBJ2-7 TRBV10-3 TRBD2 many CAISESRLAGATSSYEQYF TGTGCCATCAGTGAGTCGCGGCTAGCGGGGGCCACAAGCTCCTACGAGCAGTACTTC
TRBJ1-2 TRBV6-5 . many CASSYTGSLGGYTF TGTGCCAGCAGTTACACCGGGAGTTTGGGGGGCTACACCTTC
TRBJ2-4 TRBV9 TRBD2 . CASSVAGGGYNEQYF TGTGCCAGCAGCGTAGCCGGGGGGGGCTACAATGAGCAGTACTTC
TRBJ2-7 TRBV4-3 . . CASSQDLATARSEQYF TGCGCCAGCAGCCAAGATCTTGCGACAGCGCGGTCGGAGCAGTACTTC
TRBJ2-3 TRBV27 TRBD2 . CASSPEAGEGDTQYF TGTGCCAGCAGCCCCGAAGCGGGGGAGGGGGATACGCAGTATTTT
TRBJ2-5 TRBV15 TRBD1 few CATSKGQSETQYF TGTGCCACCAGCAAGGGACAGTCGGAGACCCAGTACTTC
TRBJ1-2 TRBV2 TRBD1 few CASIWDRGSSNYGYTF TGTGCCAGCATTTGGGACAGGGGATCTTCTAACTATGGCTACACCTTC
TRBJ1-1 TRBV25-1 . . CASKEGSHTEAFF TGTGCCAGCAAGGAAGGCTCGCACACTGAAGCTTTCTTT
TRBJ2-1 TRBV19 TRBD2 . CASSIQRGGEQFF TGTGCCAGTAGTATCCAGCGGGGAGGGGAGCAGTTCTTC
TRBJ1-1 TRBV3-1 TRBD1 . CASSQGPPGGRTEAFF TGTGCCAGCAGCCAAGGTCCGCCAGGGGGACGGACTGAAGCTTTCTTT
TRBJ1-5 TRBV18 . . CASSPTGIGSNQPQHF TGTGCCAGCTCACCAACAGGGATCGGCAGCAATCAGCCCCAGCATTTT
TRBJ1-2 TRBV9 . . CASSPGSRLNYDYTF TGTGCCAGCAGCCCGGGGTCGCGCCTTAACTATGACTACACCTTC
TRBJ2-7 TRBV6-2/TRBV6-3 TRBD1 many CASSYSTYFTDRGVYEQYF TGTGCCAGCAGTTACTCGACCTATTTTACGGACAGGGGGGTCTACGAGCAGTACTTC
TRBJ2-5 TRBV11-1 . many CASSLDGFRETQYF TGTGCCAGCAGCTTAGATGGCTTTCGAGAGACCCAGTACTTC
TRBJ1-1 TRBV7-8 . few CASSSWDQSAEAFF TGTGCCAGCAGCTCCTGGGACCAAAGCGCTGAAGCTTTCTTT
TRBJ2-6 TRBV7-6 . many CASSLGREPTPGANVLTF TGTGCCAGCAGCTTAGGACGGGAACCCACACCTGGGGCCAACGTCCTGACTTTC
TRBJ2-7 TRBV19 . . CASSIAGPAYEQYF TGTGCCAGTAGTATAGCAGGGCCAGCCTACGAGCAGTACTTC
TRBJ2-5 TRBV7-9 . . CASSSTSFYQETQYF TGTGCCAGCAGCTCGACCTCATTTTATCAAGAGACCCAGTACTTC
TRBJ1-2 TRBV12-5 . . CASGRYGTDYGYTF TGTGCTAGTGGCCGATACGGGACGGACTATGGCTACACCTTC
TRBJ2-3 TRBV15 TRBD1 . CATSSSRDRDPDTQYF TGTGCCACCAGCAGCTCTCGGGACAGGGATCCAGATACGCAGTATTTT
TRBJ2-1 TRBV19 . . CASSIVAGLYSYNEQFF TGTGCCAGTAGTATAGTCGCAGGACTCTACTCCTACAATGAGCAGTTCTTC
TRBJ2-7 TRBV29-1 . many CSVGTNSYEQYF TGCAGCGTTGGGACAAACTCCTACGAGCAGTACTTC
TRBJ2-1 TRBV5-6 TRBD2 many CASSSRRARASGPYNEQFF TGTGCCAGCAGCTCGAGGCGGGCCAGGGCTAGCGGACCCTACAATGAGCAGTTCTTC
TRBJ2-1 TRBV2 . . CASRTDGNQNIQFF TGTGCCAGCAGGACAGACGGGAACCAAAACATTCAGTTCTTC
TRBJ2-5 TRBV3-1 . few CASSQGRTMGETQYF TGTGCCAGCAGCCAAGGAAGAACGATGGGGGAGACCCAGTACTTC
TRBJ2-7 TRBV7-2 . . CASSLATGFRGQYF TGTGCCAGCAGCTTGGCTACAGGGTTTCGGGGGCAGTACTTC
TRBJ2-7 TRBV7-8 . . CASSQRLSSYEQYF TGTGCCAGCAGTCAGAGATTGTCCTCCTACGAGCAGTACTTC
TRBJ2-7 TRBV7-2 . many CASSLGNEQYF TGTGCCAGCAGCTTAGGAAACGAGCAGTACTTC
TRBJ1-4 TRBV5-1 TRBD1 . CASGRDSTNEKRFF TGCGCCAGCGGTAGGGACAGTACGAATGAAAAACGGTTTTTT
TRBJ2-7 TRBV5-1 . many CASSLLLQGSPGSEQYF TGCGCCAGCAGCTTACTATTACAGGGTTCCCCTGGAAGCGAGCAGTACTTC
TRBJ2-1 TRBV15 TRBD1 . CATSRAGADRGRGEQFF TGTGCCACCAGCAGAGCCGGTGCGGACAGGGGCCGGGGTGAGCAGTTCTTC
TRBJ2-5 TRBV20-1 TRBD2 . CSSSPAGGRETQYF TGCAGTTCAAGCCCAGCGGGGGGGCGGGAGACCCAGTACTTC
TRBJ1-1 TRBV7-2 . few CASSLGRNMNTEAFF TGTGCCAGCAGCTTAGGGAGGAATATGAACACTGAAGCTTTCTTT
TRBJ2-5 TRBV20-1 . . CSAHLPEQYF TGCAGTGCTCACCTCCCTGAGCAGTACTTC
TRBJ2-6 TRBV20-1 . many CSARAEIGGSGANVLTF TGCAGTGCTAGAGCTGAGATCGGGGGCTCTGGGGCCAACGTCCTGACTTTC
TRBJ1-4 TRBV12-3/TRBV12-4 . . CASRLGPGLNEKLFF TGTGCCAGCAGGCTGGGGCCAGGGCTGAATGAAAAACTGTTTTTT
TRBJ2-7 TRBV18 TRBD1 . CASSMGQTYEQYF TGTGCCAGCTCAATGGGACAGACCTACGAGCAGTACTTC
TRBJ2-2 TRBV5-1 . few CASSFRSNTGELFF TGCGCCAGCAGCTTCCGCAGCAACACCGGGGAGCTGTTTTTT
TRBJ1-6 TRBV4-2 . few CASSQPGTAGAGNSPLHF TGTGCCAGCAGCCAACCCGGGACTGCGGGGGCCGGTAATTCACCCCTCCACTTT
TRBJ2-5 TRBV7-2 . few CASSLWRGLGLGVETQYF TGTGCCAGCAGCCTATGGAGGGGCCTGGGTCTGGGGGTGGAGACCCAGTACTTC
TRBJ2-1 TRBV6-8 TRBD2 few CASSYSAQTSGGPILSYNEQFF TGTGCCAGCAGTTACTCGGCTCAGACTAGCGGGGGCCCTATACTATCCTACAATGAGCAGTTCTTC
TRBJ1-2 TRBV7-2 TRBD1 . CASSFEGARGYTF TGTGCCAGCAGCTTTGAGGGGGCGCGGGGCTACACCTTC
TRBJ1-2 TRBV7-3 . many CASSLSQGGGGYTF TGTGCCAGCAGCTTATCACAGGGAGGTGGCGGCTACACCTTC
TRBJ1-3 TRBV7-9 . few CASSLTVRQFSGNTIYF TGTGCCAGCAGCTTAACCGTGCGACAGTTCTCTGGAAACACCATATATTTT
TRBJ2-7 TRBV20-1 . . CSASSPGDEQYF TGCAGTGCTAGTAGTCCAGGGGACGAGCAGTACTTC
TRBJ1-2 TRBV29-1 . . CSADTNYGYTF TGCAGCGCGGACACAAACTATGGCTACACCTTC
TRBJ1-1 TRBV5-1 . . CASGRDPNTEAFF TGCGCCAGCGGACGAGACCCTAACACTGAAGCTTTCTTT
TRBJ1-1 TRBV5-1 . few CASSKLAGNTEAFF TGCGCCAGCAGCAAGCTTGCAGGGAACACTGAAGCTTTCTTT
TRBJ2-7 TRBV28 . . CASTTSAGNGYEQYF TGTGCCAGCACCACCTCCGCAGGGAACGGCTACGAGCAGTACTTC